This T cell receptor beta chain was obtained from a study of identical twins. Study-level findings and limits: Weaker excess twin sharing was seen among beta out-of-frame sequences. Insertions were fewer in abundant cord blood beta clonotypes, whereas memory repertoires showed none of this pattern.

There are a few counts of this clonotype. Its antigen is undetermined. The length of the CDR3 is 14 residues. Trimming stripped 2 bases from V and 0 bases from J, with 9 bases between. The germline gives CDR1 SGHRS, CDR2 YFSETQ. One entry per CDR3 protein, called by TCRdb with MiXCR from the 5' RACE reads. Among around 490,000 distinct CDR3 sequences listed, 13% to 15% were seen once. These data were likewise used in another study, on yellow fever vaccine responses in identical twins. Per that paper: Each twin's T cell response to the vaccine was reported to look partly convergent and partly personalized.

The TCR originated in a young woman in good health. Sequencing was carried out using CD4+ T cells sorted from blood. This chain uses TRBV5-1 with TRBJ2-7, with D unclear. In DNA form, the CDR3 reads TGCGCCAGCAGCTTTAGTGAAAGCTCCTACGAGCAGTACTTC. Encoded protein: CASSFSESSYEQYF.